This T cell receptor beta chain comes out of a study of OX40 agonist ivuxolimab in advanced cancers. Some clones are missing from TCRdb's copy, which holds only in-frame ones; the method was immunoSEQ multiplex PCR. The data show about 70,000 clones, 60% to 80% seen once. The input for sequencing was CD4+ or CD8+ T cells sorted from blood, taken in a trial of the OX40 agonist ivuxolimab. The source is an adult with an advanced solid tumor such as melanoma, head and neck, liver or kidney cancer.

CDR3 amino acids: CASSPKSRDFYGYTF. The CDR3 nucleotides read TGCGCCAGCAGCCCCAAGTCAAGGGATTTCTATGGCTACACCTTC. V usage is TRBV4-1 and J usage is TRBJ1-2; unclear D gene. Germline assignment: CDR1 MGHRA and CDR2 YSYEKL. CDR3 length: 15 residues. V was shortened by 4 bases and J by 4 bases, with 16 bases between the two germline ends.